This T cell receptor beta chain was recovered during a study of Graves' ophthalmopathy and Graves' hyperthyroidism. The wider study: Before any treatment was given, at initial diagnosis, peripheral blood was collected.

This clonotype was seen repeatedly, ten times or more. The authors amplified TCR beta CDR3 regions from RNA transcripts. An initial RT-PCR round employing HTBI primers preceded a second-round multiplex PCR. TCRdb re-analysed the multiplex PCR reads in MiXCR, keeping a single row per CDR3 protein. Altogether 400,000 to 450,000 distinct CDR3 sequences are present, approximately 21% being singletons, with the ten largest covering 3%. The CDR3 contains 11 residues. Trimming removed 4 bases from V and 4 bases from J, with 4 bases in between. The germline CDR1 and CDR2 sequences are LNHDA and SQIVND (reference sequence). Being free of ophthalmopathy for 18 months of follow-up defined stable hyperthyroidism. Diagnosis relied on clinical symptoms, serum thyroxine, TRAb, thyroid ultrasound and orbital computed tomography. An approximately 10 ml volume of fresh peripheral blood provided the PBMCs.

This chain connects TRBV19 to TRBJ2-5; no firm D call. The sequence derives from a woman under 30 with stable Graves' hyperthyroidism. The sequenced material came from peripheral blood. The CDR3 loop reads CASSTLETQYF. CDR3 DNA sequence: TGTGCCAGTAGTACATTAGAGACCCAGTACTTC. Full variable domain (missing parts from reference TRBV19 and TRBJ2-5): DGGITQSPKYLFRKEGQNVTLSCEQNLNHDAMYWYRQDPGQGLRLIYYSQIVNDFQKGDIAEGYSVSREKKESFPLTVTSAQKNPTAFYLCASSTLETQYFGPGTRLLVL.